The count of the clone carrying this T cell receptor beta chain is one. The target antigen is unknown. The source of the sample is a study of cytomegalovirus exposure and HLA in healthy donors. With 3 bases removed from V and 0 bases from J, the gap between germline ends came to 9 bases. CDR1 and CDR2 from the germline V gene are SGHVS and FQNEAQ. The CDR3 is 15 amino acids. 13 Jbeta primers and 60 Vbeta primers were used for the PCR. Produced via immunoSEQ multiplex PCR; TCRdb's table is partial and in-frame only. Among around 200,000 clones listed, around 83% were seen once. General observations from the study: Prior analysis indicated that the majority of TCR beta V segments exhibited productivity approximately 87% or approximately 30% of the time.

The clonotype comes from a woman aged 45 to 65 in good health and CMV-seropositive. This chain links TRBV7-8 with TRBJ1-3; D remains unclear. The sequenced sample consisted of PBMCs. In nucleotides, the CDR3 is TGTGCCAGCAGCTTGGCGGCAGCCTCTGGAAACACCATATATTTT. Encoded protein: CASSLAAASGNTIYF. Looking up the rest from reference TRBV7-8 and TRBJ1-3 gives the full variable domain: GAGVSQSPRYKVAKRGQDVALRCDPISGHVSLFWYQQALGQGPEFLTYFQNEAQLDKSGLPSDRFFAERPEGSVSTLKIQRTQQEDSAVYLCASSLAAASGNTIYFGEGSWLTVV.